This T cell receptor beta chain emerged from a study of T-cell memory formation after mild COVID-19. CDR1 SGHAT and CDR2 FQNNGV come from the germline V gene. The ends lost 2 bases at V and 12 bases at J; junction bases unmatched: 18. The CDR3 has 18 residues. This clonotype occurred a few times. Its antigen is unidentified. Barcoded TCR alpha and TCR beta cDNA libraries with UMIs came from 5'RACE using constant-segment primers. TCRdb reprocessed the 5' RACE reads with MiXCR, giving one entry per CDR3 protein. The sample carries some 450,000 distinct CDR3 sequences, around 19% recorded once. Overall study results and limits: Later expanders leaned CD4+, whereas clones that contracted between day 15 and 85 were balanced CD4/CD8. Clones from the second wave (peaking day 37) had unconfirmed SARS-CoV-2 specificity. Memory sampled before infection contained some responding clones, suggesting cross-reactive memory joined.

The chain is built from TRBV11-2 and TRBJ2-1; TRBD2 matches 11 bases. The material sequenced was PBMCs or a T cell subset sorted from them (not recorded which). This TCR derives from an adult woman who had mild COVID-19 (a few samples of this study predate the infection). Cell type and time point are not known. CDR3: CASSLFGATSGNTMMQFF. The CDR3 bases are TGTGCCAGCAGCTTATTCGGGGCGACTAGCGGGAATACAATGATGCAGTTCTTC.